This T cell receptor (beta chain) came from a study of cytomegalovirus exposure and HLA in healthy donors. Whole-study results and caveats: As was reported, the classifier diagnosed cytomegalovirus status with high specificity and sensitivity. Cytomegalovirus-associated TCR beta chains were listed, numbering around 150.

Only one count was recorded for this clone. The antigen is not known. The V segment lost 1 base and the J segment 2 bases; nucleotides outside the gene matches: 10. Germline V gene lookup returns CDR1 SGHVS and CDR2 FNYEAQ. The CDR3 spans 20 residues. Profiling relied on immunoSEQ multiplex PCR, and the TCRdb table lists in-frame clones only, not all of them. Found here are about 220,000 clones, over 70% of them singletons; the top ten hold roughly an eighth. The V and J genes are TRBV7-6 and TRBJ2-1; TRBD2 aligns across 14 bases. Sequences were obtained from PBMCs. The sequence came from a woman aged 25 to 39 in good health and CMV-seropositive. CDR3 coding DNA: TGTGCCAGCAGCTTAGTGGCAGGGACTAGCGGGAGTAACACCTACAATGAGCAGTTCTTC. Encoded protein: CASSLVAGTSGSNTYNEQFF. Looking up the rest from reference TRBV7-6 and TRBJ2-1 gives the full variable domain: GAGVSQSPRYKVTKRGQDVALRCDPISGHVSLYWYRQALGQGPEFLTYFNYEAQQDKSGLPNDRFSAERPEGSISTLTIQRTEQRDSAMYRCASSLVAGTSGSNTYNEQFFGPGTRLTVL.